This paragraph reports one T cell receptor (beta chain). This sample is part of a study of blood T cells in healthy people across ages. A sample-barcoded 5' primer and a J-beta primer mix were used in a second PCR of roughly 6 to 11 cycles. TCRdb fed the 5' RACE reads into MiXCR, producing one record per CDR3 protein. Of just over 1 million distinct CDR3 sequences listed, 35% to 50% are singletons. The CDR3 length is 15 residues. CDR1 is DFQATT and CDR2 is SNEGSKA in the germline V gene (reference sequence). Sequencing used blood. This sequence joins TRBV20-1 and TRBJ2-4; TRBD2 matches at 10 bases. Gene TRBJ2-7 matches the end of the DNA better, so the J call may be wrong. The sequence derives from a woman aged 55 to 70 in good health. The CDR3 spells CSASTGTSVTYEQYF. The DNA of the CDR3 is TGCAGTGCTAGTACCGGGACTAGCGTAACCTACGAGCAGTACTTC.